This TCR beta chain derives from a study of PD-1 blockade in classical Hodgkin lymphoma. Germline CDR1 SGHRS, CDR2 YFSETQ. The CDR3 extends over 14 amino acids. With 5 bases removed from V and 4 bases from J, the gap between germline ends came to 13 bases. Each patient's relapse followed autologous stem cell transplantation, and brentuximab vedotin exposure varied. Libraries were prepared by immunoSEQ multiplex PCR; TCRdb keeps only in-frame clonotypes and omits some of them. The sample lists fewer than 65,000 clones, 90% occurring once. This chain connects TRBV5-1 to TRBJ1-5; D is perhaps TRBD1 (5 bases). Source: peripheral blood mononuclear cells (PBMCs), taken at baseline. The sequence came from a human donor with classical Hodgkin lymphoma. CDR3 sequence reads: CASSQGGGNQPQHF. Written as DNA, the CDR3 is TGCGCCAGCAGTCAAGGTGGGGGGAATCAGCCCCAGCATTTT.